What follows is one T cell receptor (beta chain) and its context. The antigen remains undetermined. Germline CDR1 and CDR2: SGDLS and YYNGEE. The CDR3 runs 13 residues. Trimming removed 0 bases from V and 4 bases from J, with 8 bases in between. This sample was included in a study of cytomegalovirus exposure and HLA in healthy donors. Overall study context: Among about 179 million T cells, an earlier analysis found roughly 100 million unique TCR beta sequences. Among the 300 to 500 genotyped donors, 81% were placed in the Caucasian-associated ancestry cluster. Study-level points and caveats: According to the study, roughly 160 TCR beta chains were cytomegalovirus-associated.

PCR was performed using 60 Vbeta and 13 Jbeta primers. TCRdb's table, derived via immunoSEQ multiplex PCR, lists solely in-frame clones and lacks some. The sample spans around 71,000 clones; the ten largest clones claim over 1.5%. The rearrangement links TRBV9 to TRBJ2-7; D uncertain. Sequencing was done on a sample of PBMCs. The receptor was isolated from a woman in her 30s in good health and CMV-seronegative. CDR3 bases: TGTGCCAGCAGCGTAGTCCCGGTGTACGAGCAGTACTTC. The encoded protein is CASSVVPVYEQYF. Full variable domain (remainder filled in from reference TRBV9 and TRBJ2-7): DSGVTQTPKHLITATGQRVTLRCSPRSGDLSVYWYQQSLDQGLQFLIQYYNGEERAKGNILERFSAQQFPDLHSELNLSSLELGDSALYFCASSVVPVYEQYFGPGTRLTVT.